One and the same sample provided the 9 T cell receptor beta chains below, sequenced in a study of T cells in Graves' hyperthyroidism and ophthalmopathy. Researchers amplified the TCR beta CDR3 regions from RNA transcripts. RT-PCR in the first round (using the HTBI primer set) targeted the TCR CDR3. TCRdb reanalysed the multiplex PCR reads using MiXCR and keeps one entry per CDR3 protein. Of fewer than 850,000 distinct CDR3 sequences in the sample, around 15% were seen once. Sequencing input: blood. The origin of the receptors is a man aged 50-59 years with Graves' hyperthyroidism.

The chain carries TRBV7-9 and TRBJ2-1, with TRBD1 matching 10 bases. Germline V gene lookup returns CDR1 SEHNR and CDR2 FQNEAQ (reference sequence). V lost 5 bases to trimming and J lost 10 bases; unmatched junction nucleotides: 8. This CDR3 comprises 14 residues. CDR3 region: CASSLDRGSYEQFF. DNA for the CDR3: TGTGCCAGCAGCCTGGACAGGGGGAGTTACGAGCAGTTCTTC.

CDR3 bases: TGCAGTGCTAGGGGCTATAGAAGCGGTCCGATCAATGAGCAGTTCTTC. This codes for CSARGYRSGPINEQFF. This rearrangement joins TRBV20-1 to TRBJ2-1, with D perhaps TRBD2 (5 bases). Trimming took 3 bases from V and 6 from J, leaving 21 bases between them. This CDR3 is 16 amino acids long. The germline gives CDR1 DFQATT, CDR2 SNEGSKA (reference sequence).

There are a few counts of this clonotype. The V gene is TRBV5-6, the J gene TRBJ2-7, with 7 nucleotides matching TRBD2. The V segment lost 0 bases and the J segment 3 bases; nucleotides outside the gene matches: 9. Germline V gene lookup returns CDR1 SGHDT and CDR2 YYEEEE. This CDR3 has 16 residues. CDR3 amino acids: CASSLAPGRAGYEQYF. Written as DNA, the CDR3 is TGTGCCAGCAGCTTGGCCCCAGGGAGGGCTGGCTACGAGCAGTACTTC.

This clonotype was counted between two and nine times. This chain uses TRBV7-2 with TRBJ1-5; D ambiguous. The CDR3 runs 14 residues. Trimming removed 1 base at V and 7 bases at J, with 11 bases between. Germline lookup yields CDR1 SGHTA and CDR2 FQGNSA. CDR3 coding DNA: TGTGCCAGCAGCTTAGGTAGGGCGTACCAGCCCCAGCATTTT. Encoded protein: CASSLGRAYQPQHF.

This clonotype showed up just once. This chain joins TRBV18 and TRBJ1-1; D not certain. Germline-derived CDR1 and CDR2 are KGHSH and LQKENI. CDR3 size: 13 residues. Trimming removed 3 bases at V and 4 bases at J, with 9 bases between. CDR3 loop: CASSPNTGTEAFF. The CDR3 bases are TGTGCCAGCTCACCGAATACGGGCACTGAAGCTTTCTTT.

The rearrangement joins TRBV5-6 to TRBJ2-1; no clear D. The CDR3 length is 11 residues. Germline values: CDR1 SGHDT, CDR2 YYEEEE. Trimming pared 8 bases from V and 6 bases from J, leaving 9 bases between. The CDR3 region has the DNA TGTGCCAGTATCTTGTTCAATGAGCAGTTCTTC. It translates to CASILFNEQFF.

This clonotype came up many times. This sequence joins TRBV20-1 and TRBJ2-7; tentatively, D is TRBD1 (5 bases). The CDR3 is made up of 11 amino acids. The germline V gene encodes CDR1 DFQATT and CDR2 SNEGSKA (reference sequence). V was shortened by 5 bases and J by 3 bases, with 8 bases between the two germline ends. The CDR3 loop reads CSAPDIYEQYF. The DNA of the CDR3 is TGCAGTGCTCCGGACATCTACGAGCAGTACTTC.

The chain employs TRBV28 and TRBJ1-2; 9 bases match TRBD1. The CDR3 extends over 13 amino acids. V shed 5 bases and J 6 bases; nucleotides not matched to a gene: 4. Germline CDR1 reads MDHEN; CDR2 reads SYDVKM. CDR3 in DNA: TGTGCCAGCAGTAGTTACAGGGGGCATGGCTACACCTTC. This codes for CASSSYRGHGYTF.

The chain joins TRBV6-2 or TRBV6-3 to TRBJ2-7; a weak D match, TRBD1 (5 bases). This CDR3 has 15 residues. Germline CDR1 and CDR2: MNHEY and SVGEGT. Trimming left V 4 bases short and J 2 bases short, with 15 bases between. In nucleotides, the CDR3 is TGTGCCAGCAGTTTCCTCAGGGAAAAGACCTACGAGCAGTACTTC. Its translation is CASSFLREKTYEQYF.